The entry below describes one T cell receptor (beta chain). This sample was included in a study of neurological immune-mediated disorders. The V end lost 3 bases, the J end lost 5 bases, and 12 bases lay between the germline ends. Germline V CDR1 and CDR2: SGHTA, FQGNSA. This CDR3 has 14 amino acids. A single record per CDR3 protein comes from TCRdb applying MiXCR to the 5' RACE reads. The sample lists about 46,000 distinct CDR3 sequences; 4% to 5.5% were seen once. The sequencing input was PBMCs. The chain joins TRBV7-2 to TRBJ2-3; the D gene is possibly TRBD2 (7 bases). The receptor comes from a woman aged 55-69 years with multiple sclerosis. CDR3 in amino acids: CASSFGGGGDTQYF. The CDR3, as DNA: TGTGCCAGCAGCTTTGGGGGGGGCGGAGATACGCAGTATTTT.